The rows below give T cell receptor beta chains drawn from one sample of a study of T cells after yellow fever vaccination. MiXCR, run by TCRdb on the 5' RACE reads, gives a single entry per CDR3 protein. This sample has 620,000 or so distinct CDR3 sequences, with 9% to 15% found just once. This specimen consisted of PBMCs, obtained on the day of the yellow fever booster vaccination. Source of these receptors: a man younger than 40 who received the YFV17D yellow fever vaccine. Each CDR3 is given with its conserved first and last residue. D genes are given only for firm matches. A clone size is listed for some rows: how often the clone was seen (once, few, many), or a class if it is expanded.

size	V	J	D	DNA	CDR3
.	TRBV20-1	TRBJ2-3	TRBD1	TGCAGTGTCGCGCAGGGGGTGCGAGATACGCAGTATTTT	CSVAQGVRDTQYF
few	TRBV28	TRBJ2-3	TRBD2	TGTGCCAGCAGACTTAGCGGGAGTGGTACAGATACGCAGTATTTT	CASRLSGSGTDTQYF
.	TRBV28	TRBJ2-7	.	TGTGCCAGCAGTTCCCTCGGAGGAGAGTCCTACGAGCAGTACTTC	CASSSLGGESYEQYF
.	TRBV7-2	TRBJ1-2	.	TGTGCCAGCCACGACGGCGATTATGGCTACACCTTC	CASHDGDYGYTF
.	TRBV5-1	TRBJ2-3	.	TGCGCCAGCAGTCTCGAGGGAGTTACCACAGATACGCAGTATTTT	CASSLEGVTTDTQYF
.	TRBV20-1	TRBJ2-3	TRBD2	TGCAGTGGATCCCGCGGGAGGGCCACAGATACGCAGTATTTT	CSGSRGRATDTQYF
few	TRBV6-5	TRBJ1-6	.	TGTGCCAGCAGTTACGGGGGGGCAGGTTCACCCCTCCACTTT	CASSYGGAGSPLHF
.	TRBV10-3	TRBJ2-7	TRBD2	TGTGCCATCAGTGAGTCCATCGGGGGGGCCTACGAGCAGTACTTC	CAISESIGGAYEQYF
.	TRBV25-1	TRBJ2-7	.	TGTGCCTGCCTAAAATACCACCGGGTAGAGCAGTACTTC	CACLKYHRVEQYF
few	TRBV29-1	TRBJ2-3	.	TGCAGCGTTGGGACCTCGATAGCCCTCTCAGATACGCAGTATTTT	CSVGTSIALSDTQYF
.	TRBV10-3	TRBJ1-5	.	TGTGCCATCAGTGAGTGGGGGTATAGGGATCAGCCCCAGCATTTT	CAISEWGYRDQPQHF
.	TRBV5-4	TRBJ2-5	TRBD2	TGTGCCAGCAGCTTGGGAGTAAGCGGGAGCGTGGTGTGGGAGACCCAGTACTTC	CASSLGVSGSVVWETQYF